This T cell receptor (beta chain) originates from a study of cytomegalovirus exposure and HLA in healthy donors. Worth noting for this clone: What it recognizes is unknown.

It was with 60 Vbeta and 13 Jbeta primers that the PCR ran. Some clones are missing from TCRdb's copy, which holds only in-frame ones; the method was immunoSEQ multiplex PCR. There are 130,000 to 150,000 clones in the sample; roughly 76% occur only once, and about 3.8% lies in the top ten. V shed 4 bases, J shed 7 bases, and the junction held 4 bases outside the gene matches. CDR3 length: 12 residues. CDR1 is SGHRS and CDR2 is YFSETQ in the germline V gene. All the people who gave samples were healthy bone marrow donors. Regarding the study as a whole: The later analysis indicated that the majority of CMV-associated TCR beta chains appeared HLA-restricted. It was reported that TCR beta sequences correctly inferred the HLA-A and HLA-B alleles for most subjects. Among the sequence variants, a highly shared cluster was likely an artifact of sequencing.

This TCR was recovered from a man younger than 35 in good health and CMV-seronegative. The sequenced sample was PBMCs. The V and J genes are TRBV5-1 and TRBJ2-7; the match to TRBD2 covers 8 bases. The CDR3 loop reads CASSAGGEEQYF. In DNA, the CDR3 is TGCGCCAGCAGCGCGGGGGGCGAGGAGCAGTACTTC. Filled out from reference TRBV5-1 and TRBJ2-7, the complete variable domain reads KAGVTQTPRYLIKTRGQQVTLSCSPISGHRSVSWYQQTPGQGLQFLFEYFSETQRNKGNFPGRFSGRQFSNSRSEMNVSTLELGDSALYLCASSAGGEEQYFGPGTRLTVT.